The sequence of this T cell receptor beta chain was determined in a study of CD8 T cells in Susac syndrome. For the study at large: Blood was drawn from Susac syndrome patients while they were therapy-naive, on corticosteroids, or on intravenous immunoglobulin alone.

After extraction with the RNeasy kit, about 0.45 to 1 ug of the RNA was reverse transcribed using random hexamers. TCR beta CDR3 was amplified by immunoSEQ multiplex PCR. This amplification extended across 54 Vbeta and 13 Jbeta segments. TCRdb reanalysed the immunoSEQ multiplex PCR reads using MiXCR and keeps one entry per CDR3 protein. The sample lists about 180,000 distinct CDR3 sequences; over 90% were seen once. Findings of the study overall: As the study acknowledged, the number of individuals who were part of its TCR sequencing and HLA analysis was relatively small.

Germline CDR1 SGHRS, CDR2 YFSETQ. The length of the CDR3 is 15 residues. The V gene lost 0 bases and the J gene lost 1 base, with 10 bases spanning the gap. Points on this clonotype: Its target is unknown.

V gene TRBV5-1 combines with J gene TRBJ1-2; perhaps TRBD1 as D (5 bases). The TCR was taken from a human donor with Susac syndrome. Sequenced: CD4+ T cells from PBMCs. The CDR3 is CASSLEQAGNYGYTF. The DNA of the CDR3 is TGCGCCAGCAGCTTGGAACAGGCCGGTAACTATGGCTACACCTTC.